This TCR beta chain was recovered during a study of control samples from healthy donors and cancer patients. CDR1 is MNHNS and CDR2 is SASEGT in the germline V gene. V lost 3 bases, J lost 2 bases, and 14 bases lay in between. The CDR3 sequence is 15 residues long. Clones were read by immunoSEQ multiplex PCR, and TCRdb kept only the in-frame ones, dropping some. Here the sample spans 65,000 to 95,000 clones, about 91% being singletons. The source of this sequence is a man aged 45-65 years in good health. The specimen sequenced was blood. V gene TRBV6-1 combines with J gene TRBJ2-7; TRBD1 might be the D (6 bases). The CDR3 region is CASSDQGQPAYEQYF. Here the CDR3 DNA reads TGTGCCAGCAGTGATCAAGGACAGCCAGCCTACGAGCAGTACTTC.